Presented here are 31 T cell receptor beta chains from one specimen sequenced in a study of CD8 T cells in ankylosing spondylitis. TCRdb passed the 5' RACE reads through MiXCR, listing each CDR3 protein once. The sample holds about 240,000 distinct CDR3 sequences, around 10% seen once. Sample: blood, either unsorted or a sorted T cell fraction (not recorded which). These receptors all come from a male donor with ankylosing spondylitis or in good health (not recorded which).

The chain carries TRBV7-8 and TRBJ2-7; 10 nucleotides agree with TRBD1. CDR1 is SGHVS and CDR2 is FQNEAQ in the germline V gene. The length of the CDR3 is 14 residues. Germline trimming cut 4 bases from V and 7 bases from J; bases unmatched to any gene: 7. CDR3 DNA: TGTGCCAGCAGCTCATGGACAGGGGGAGATGAGCAGTACTTC. This translates into CASSSWTGGDEQYF.

This clonotype was counted between two and nine times. This CDR3 reads CASSLSVGPYEQYF. The DNA for the CDR3 is TGTGCCAGCAGTTTATCGGTAGGGCCTTATGAGCAGTACTTC. The V call is TRBV27, the J call TRBJ2-7; D is uncertain. This CDR3 comprises 14 residues. V was trimmed by 0 bases and J by 7 bases, leaving 13 bases between them. Germline values: CDR1 MNHEY, CDR2 SMNVEV (reference sequence).

This clonotype has a count of ten or more. This sequence joins TRBV4-1 and TRBJ2-3; the D gene is possibly TRBD1 (6 bases). The CDR3 contains 15 residues. In germline, CDR1 is MGHRA, CDR2 YSYEKL. V lost 1 base, J lost 4 bases, and 12 bases lay in between. DNA for the CDR3: TGCGCCAGCAGCCAAGGGGGGCTAGCTCCAGATACGCAGTATTTT. It codes for CASSQGGLAPDTQYF.

In this sample, this clonotype turned up many times. This chain uses TRBV6-5 with TRBJ1-1; 8 nucleotides align to TRBD1. Per germline, CDR1 MNHEY and CDR2 SVGAGI. The CDR3 sequence is 12 residues long. V dropped 4 bases and J dropped 6; count of bases not matched to a gene: 1. In DNA, the CDR3 is TGTGCCAGCAGTTCGACAGGGGCTGAAGCTTTCTTT. As protein: CASSSTGAEAFF.

This clonotype was counted at least ten times. The rearrangement joins TRBV27 to TRBJ2-2; 8 nucleotides line up with TRBD2. The CDR3 is made up of 15 amino acids. The germline V gene encodes CDR1 MNHEY and CDR2 SMNVEV (reference sequence). The J segment lost 5 bases and the V segment lost 6 bases, leaving 8 bases of the junction unmatched. CDR3 coding DNA: TGTGCCAGCAGACCCGGACTAGCTACTACCGGGGAGCTGTTTTTT. Translated: CASRPGLATTGELFF.

This clonotype was seen repeatedly, ten times or more. The rearrangement links TRBV5-1 to TRBJ1-2, with D perhaps matching TRBD1 (6 bases). The CDR3 extends over 15 amino acids. Germline CDR1 reads SGHRS; CDR2 reads YFSETQ. The ends were cut back, 4 bases at V and 0 bases at J, with 13 bases in the middle. The DNA for the CDR3 is TGCGCCAGCAGCCAAACAGGGTCCTCTAACTATGGCTACACCTTC. Its protein is CASSQTGSSNYGYTF.

This clonotype turned up a few times. The rearrangement joins TRBV6-5 to TRBJ1-6; 10 nucleotides agree with TRBD1. This CDR3 is built from 14 residues. With 4 bases clipped from V and 10 bases from J, the junction kept 4 bases outside the gene matches. Germline CDR1 and CDR2: MNHEY and SVGAGI. CDR3 protein: CASSLTGGLSPLHF. The CDR3 nucleotides read TGTGCCAGCAGTTTGACAGGGGGCCTATCACCCCTCCACTTT.

This clonotype was found a few times. This sequence joins TRBV7-9 and TRBJ2-1; 11 bases fit TRBD2. The germline V gene encodes CDR1 SEHNR and CDR2 FQNEAQ (reference sequence). This CDR3 has 16 residues. With 0 bases clipped from V and 8 bases from J, the junction kept 6 bases outside the gene matches. As DNA, the CDR3 is TGTGCCAGCAGCTTAGCGACTAGCGGGGATCACTATGAGCAGTTCTTC. Its protein is CASSLATSGDHYEQFF.

This clonotype was detected only a few times. This chain connects TRBV11-2 to TRBJ2-6, with a weak D call TRBD1 (6 bases). CDR1 is SGHAT, CDR2 FQNNGV, per germline. This CDR3 spans 20 amino acids. V gave up 5 bases and J gave up 0 bases, with 23 bases separating them. DNA of the CDR3: TGTGCCAGCAGCACTTACGAACGGGACACACTAAGCTCTGGGGCCAACGTCCTGACTTTC. It yields the protein CASSTYERDTLSSGANVLTF.

This clonotype appeared many times. This sequence joins TRBV24-1 and TRBJ2-3; D is uncertain. This CDR3 has 12 amino acids. CDR1 is KGHDR, CDR2 SFDVKD, per germline. V was pared by 9 bases and J by 2 bases, with 8 bases between. The chain's CDR3 is CATGDYTDTQYF. Here the CDR3 DNA reads TGTGCCACCGGGGATTACACAGATACGCAGTATTTT.

This clonotype was seen ten or more times. This chain links TRBV12-3 or TRBV12-4 with TRBJ2-7; the match to TRBD2 covers 9 bases. The CDR3 contains 14 residues. V shed 6 bases, J shed 3 bases, and the junction held 6 bases outside the gene matches. The CDR3 bases are TGTGCCAGCAGCCTAGCGGGATCCGACTACGAGCAGTACTTC. Encoded protein: CASSLAGSDYEQYF.

This clonotype was detected ten times or more. This chain's CDR3 is CASSLTTSTLRGEKLFF. CDR3 bases: TGTGCCAGCAGCCTAACCACGTCGACCCTGCGAGGTGAAAAACTGTTTTTT. The genes are TRBV11-1 and TRBJ1-4; D remains ambiguous. The CDR3 has 17 amino acids. The V end lost 5 bases, the J end lost 7 bases, and 23 bases lay between the germline ends. Germline loops: CDR1 SGHAT, CDR2 FQDESV (reference sequence).

Many counts were recorded for this clonotype. In nucleotides, the CDR3 is TGTGCCATCAGTGCTGCAACTGGCTCCGAGCAGTACTTC. Translated: CAISAATGSEQYF. V is TRBV10-3 and J is TRBJ2-7, with D uncertain. The CDR3 is 13 amino acids. Trimming removed 4 bases from V and 6 bases from J, with 13 bases in between. Germline values: CDR1 ENHRY, CDR2 SYGVKD.

This clonotype has a count of ten or more. The V gene is TRBV20-1, the J gene TRBJ2-1; D assignment may be TRBD1 or TRBD2 (6 bases each). With 5 bases removed from V and 3 bases from J, the gap between germline ends came to 11 bases. Germline CDR1 DFQATT, CDR2 SNEGSKA (reference sequence). The CDR3 has 13 residues. The CDR3 DNA follows: TGCAGTGCTGGGGGGCGATTCTACAATGAGCAGTTCTTC. This translates into CSAGGRFYNEQFF.

This chain joins TRBV7-8 and TRBJ2-3; 8 positions agree with TRBD2. Germline V gives CDR1 SGHVS, CDR2 FQNEAQ. Trimming cost V 4 bases and J 0 bases; bases outside gene matches: 18. This CDR3 region has 20 residues. CDR3 region: CASSSSRAGVTKSSTDTQYF. The DNA of the CDR3 is TGTGCCAGCAGCTCCTCGAGAGCGGGGGTTACGAAATCTAGCACAGATACGCAGTATTTT.

This clonotype was picked up many times. The chain is built from TRBV4-1 and TRBJ2-1; TRBD1 matches 9 bases. CDR1 is MGHRA, CDR2 YSYEKL, per germline. Trimming removed 0 bases from V and 7 bases from J; junction bases left unmatched: 22. This CDR3 has 21 amino acids. This CDR3 reads CASSQEPTRGRPGQGRNEQFF. The CDR3 DNA sequence: TGCGCCAGCAGCCAAGAACCCACACGGGGCCGCCCGGGACAGGGTCGAAATGAGCAGTTCTTC.

The rearrangement links TRBV20-1 to TRBJ2-1, with D perhaps matching TRBD1 (5 bases). V lost 4 bases to trimming and J lost 4 bases, with 17 bases between them. Germline V CDR1 and CDR2: DFQATT, SNEGSKA (reference sequence). The CDR3 is 15 amino acids. Here the CDR3 reads CSATQGPAYYNEQFF. The CDR3 coding sequence is TGCAGTGCTACCCAGGGCCCAGCGTATTACAATGAGCAGTTCTTC.

Only a few counts were recorded for this clonotype. The rearrangement joins TRBV5-5 to TRBJ2-1, with TRBD1 matching over 7 bases. Germline V lookup: CDR1 SGHKS, CDR2 YYEKEE (reference sequence). V was pared by 0 bases and J by 10 bases, with 4 bases of the junction left unmatched. There are 13 residues in the CDR3. The CDR3 loop is CASSLERDSEQFF. CDR3 nucleotide sequence: TGTGCCAGCAGCTTGGAAAGGGACAGCGAGCAGTTCTTC.

This clonotype was observed at least ten times. V gene TRBV10-1 combines with J gene TRBJ2-7, with TRBD1 matching 8 bases. Germline V gene data show CDR1 as WNHNN and CDR2 as SYGVQD (reference sequence). CDR3 size: 15 residues. V lost 0 bases and J lost 3; bases outside the gene matches: 4. The CDR3 loop is CASSESRTGFYEQYF. CDR3 DNA sequence: TGCGCCAGCAGTGAGTCTCGGACAGGGTTCTACGAGCAGTACTTC.

This clonotype was detected ten times or more. This chain connects TRBV7-3 to TRBJ2-5; D ambiguous. Trimming took 2 bases from V and 2 from J, leaving 6 bases between them. CDR3 length: 13 amino acids. The germline CDR1 and CDR2 sequences are SGHTA and FQGTGA. Here the CDR3 reads CASSLDFQETQYF. CDR3 in DNA: TGTGCCAGCAGCTTAGACTTTCAAGAGACCCAGTACTTC.

At least ten counts were recorded for this clonotype. This rearrangement joins TRBV7-6 to TRBJ1-1, with a weak D call TRBD1 (6 bases). V was shortened by 0 bases and J by 3 bases, with 11 bases between the two germline ends. There are 15 residues in the CDR3. Germline CDR1 SGHVS, CDR2 FNYEAQ. The CDR3 region is CASSLAAGVDTEAFF. CDR3 bases: TGTGCCAGCAGCTTAGCGGCAGGGGTTGACACTGAAGCTTTCTTT. The full variable domain, with the rest looked up from reference TRBV7-6 and TRBJ1-1, is GAGVSQSPRYKVTKRGQDVALRCDPISGHVSLYWYRQALGQGPEFLTYFNYEAQQDKSGLPNDRFSAERPEGSISTLTIQRTEQRDSAMYRCASSLAAGVDTEAFFGQGTRLTVV.

This clonotype showed up just a few times. The CDR3: CASSLTSGYTGELFF. The DNA for the CDR3 is TGTGCCAGCAGCTTGACTAGCGGATACACCGGGGAGCTGTTTTTT. The chain is built from TRBV7-2 and TRBJ2-2; 9 positions match TRBD2. CDR1 and CDR2 (germline): SGHTA, FQGNSA. The CDR3 loop spans 15 amino acids. Unmatched junction bases numbered 2, after V lost 3 bases and J lost 3 bases.

In this sample, this clonotype turned up many times. J is TRBJ2-1 and V is TRBV7-8; 8 bases line up with TRBD2. The ends lost 5 bases at V and 0 bases at J; junction bases unmatched: 9. CDR1 is SGHVS, CDR2 FQNEAQ, per germline. CDR3 length: 17 amino acids. The DNA of the CDR3 is TGTGCCAGCAGCCTGAGATTTAGCGGGAACTCCTACAATGAGCAGTTCTTC. Residues: CASSLRFSGNSYNEQFF.

This clonotype was found a few times. This chain uses TRBV5-1 with TRBJ2-7; 13 bases are a match to TRBD2. Per germline, CDR1 SGHRS and CDR2 YFSETQ. The V and J ends lost 1 base and 2 bases, in that order; junction bases with no gene match: 3. This CDR3 is 16 amino acids long. The CDR3 reads CASSLLGLAGAYEQYF. The CDR3, as DNA: TGCGCCAGCAGCTTGCTCGGACTAGCGGGAGCCTACGAGCAGTACTTC.

The V gene is TRBV6-5, the J gene TRBJ2-7; TRBD2 agrees at 8 bases. CDR1 is MNHEY and CDR2 is SVGAGI in the germline V gene. J lost 2 bases, V lost 4 bases, and 10 bases had no gene match. This CDR3 spans 16 amino acids. The CDR3 region is CASSCSELAETYEQYF. The DNA of the CDR3 is TGTGCCAGCAGTTGCTCGGAACTAGCGGAGACCTACGAGCAGTACTTC.

This clonotype was found a few times. This chain connects TRBV7-9 to TRBJ2-2; weak D call: TRBD1 (6 bases). The germline V and J ends were trimmed by 6 bases and 0 bases, with 17 bases remaining between them. Germline V gene sequence: CDR1 SEHNR, CDR2 FQNEAQ (reference sequence). The CDR3 covers 17 residues. The CDR3 loop is CASSIIGGHPNTGELFF. CDR3 DNA sequence: TGTGCCAGCAGTATAATTGGGGGACATCCGAACACCGGGGAGCTGTTTTTT.

This clonotype has at least ten counts. This chain uses TRBV5-1 with TRBJ2-6, with D possibly TRBD1 on 5 matching bases. Germline CDR1 SGHRS, CDR2 YFSETQ. The germline V and J ends were trimmed by 4 bases and 2 bases, with 10 bases remaining between them. The CDR3 extends over 15 amino acids. As DNA, the CDR3 is TGCGCCAGCAGCCTGACAGATACTGGGGCCAACGTCCTGACTTTC. As protein: CASSLTDTGANVLTF.

The J gene is TRBJ2-7, the V gene TRBV28; 8 nucleotides agree with TRBD2. The CDR3 is 12 amino acids. The V gene end was trimmed by 2 bases and the J gene end by 12 bases; junction bases not matched to a gene: 6. The germline gives CDR1 MDHEN, CDR2 SYDVKM. The CDR3 region has the DNA TGTGCCAGCAGTTTAATTGCGGGAGGACTGTACTTC. Translating it yields CASSLIAGGLYF.

This clonotype was seen many times. This rearrangement joins TRBV6-5 to TRBJ2-1; D tentatively fits TRBD1 or TRBD2 (5 bases each). Between the trimmed V and J ends, which lost 0 bases and 7 bases, there was a span of 10 bases. The CDR3 has 14 residues. CDR1 and CDR2 from the germline V gene are MNHEY and SVGAGI. CDR3 bases: TGTGCCAGCAGTTACTCGATTGGGGGTAATGAGCAGTTCTTC. Translated, it gives CASSYSIGGNEQFF.

This clonotype came up many times. The chain is built from TRBV9 and TRBJ1-2; 7 nucleotides match TRBD1. Trimming took 3 bases from V and 4 from J; bases not matched to a gene: 9. Germline V lookup: CDR1 SGDLS, CDR2 YYNGEE. The CDR3 totals 15 residues. CDR3 nucleotides: TGTGCCAGCAGCGGCTCCCGGGACAGACTCTATGGCTACACCTTC. It translates to CASSGSRDRLYGYTF.

This clonotype has just a few counts. The chain links TRBV20-1 to TRBJ2-2, with D possibly TRBD1 on 6 matching bases. V lost 6 bases to trimming and J lost 6 bases, with 17 bases between them. This CDR3 has 14 residues. Germline CDR1 reads DFQATT; CDR2 reads SNEGSKA (reference sequence). The CDR3 sequence is CSARRGNGAGELFF. CDR3 bases: TGCAGTGCCAGAAGGGGGAACGGGGCCGGGGAGCTGTTTTTT.